The 9 T cell receptor beta chains given below trace back to one sample, sequenced in a study of T cell clonality in common variable immunodeficiency (dated by TCRdb to about 2015). Library prep was done by the immunoSEQ multiplex PCR assay. TCRdb retrieved this table from immuneACCESS and kept in-frame rearrangements only. Not all clones are present; in checked studies, unresolved V genes account for under half, and no reason is known for the remainder. The table gives 45,000 to 70,000 clones for this sample, with none occurring only once. The ten top clones hold around 5.4% of the sample. Sequenced sample: peripheral blood mononuclear cells. All receptors derive from a person aged 18-70 years in good health.

This clone has a count of ten or more. From the germline J gene comes the end of the CDR3, since the read stops 3 residues before it. The V and J genes are TRBV5-1 and TRBJ1-1, with 7 bases lining up with TRBD1. CDR3 size: 16 residues. Germline CDR1 is SGHRS and CDR2 is YFSETQ. J was trimmed by 1 base and V by 6 bases; bases with no gene match: 12. The sequenced CDR3 bases are TGCGCCAGCAAAGACAGGGAACTCATGCAGAACACTGAA. Protein product: CASKDRELMQNTE. The full-length CDR3 reads as CASKDRELMQNTEAFF. Full variable domain (remainder filled in from reference TRBV5-1 and TRBJ1-1): KAGVTQTPRYLIKTRGQQVTLSCSPISGHRSVSWYQQTPGQGLQFLFEYFSETQRNKGNFPGRFSGRQFSNSRSEMNVSTLELGDSALYLCASKDRELMQNTEAFFGQGTRLTVV.

This clone was observed many times. The sequenced fragment ends 3 residues before the CDR3 boundary, so the rest is inferred from the germline J gene. The chain carries TRBV7-9 and TRBJ1-1; maybe TRBD1 (5 bases). The CDR3 covers 14 residues. V was clipped by 5 bases and J by 0 bases, with 10 bases between them. Germline V gene data show CDR1 as SEHNR and CDR2 as FQNEAQ (reference sequence). This CDR3 is CASSRQRMNTEAFF. Partial CDR3 DNA: TGTGCCAGCAGCCGACAGCGTATGAACACTGAA.

This clone was detected ten times or more. The CDR3 end lies 3 residues beyond the end of the read and is filled in from the germline J gene. The chain has TRBV10-3 and TRBJ2-5; TRBD1 agrees at 9 bases. The CDR3 is made up of 14 amino acids. The V gene end was trimmed by 5 bases and the J gene end by 4 bases; junction bases not matched to a gene: 5. Per the germline V gene, CDR1 is ENHRY and CDR2 is SYGVKD. Partial CDR3 DNA: TGTGCCATCAGTTCCACAGGGGGCTTAGAGACC. It specifies CAISSTGGLET. In full, the CDR3 is CAISSTGGLETQYF.

Many counts were recorded for this clone. From the germline J gene comes the end of the CDR3, since the read stops 3 residues before it. The chain is built from TRBV7-6 and TRBJ2-7, with D possibly TRBD1 on 6 matching bases. Trimming took off 2 bases at V and 4 bases at J, with 12 bases between the two ends. This CDR3 region has 14 residues. Germline CDR1 is SGHVS and CDR2 is FNYEAQ. The CDR3 DNA, read in part, is TGTGCCAGCAGCTTAAGTAGGGACACGTACGAG. This sequence encodes CASSLSRDTYE. The entire CDR3 is CASSLSRDTYEQYF.

Ten or more counts support this clone. The read ends 3 residues early relative to the CDR3; the germline J gene fills the gap. V gene TRBV30 combines with J gene TRBJ2-7; unclear D gene. Trimming removed 0 bases from V and 3 bases from J, with 9 bases in between. From germline, CDR1 is GTSNPN and CDR2 SVGIG (reference sequence). The CDR3 has 13 residues. CDR3 region: CAWSVPPSYEQYF. The covered CDR3 bases are TGTGCCTGGAGTGTACCCCCTAGCTACGAG.

The table lists this clone with many counts. CDR3: CASSQDSHNEQFF. The CDR3 DNA, read in part, is TGTGCCAGCAGCCAGGACAGCCACAATGAG. The V and J genes are TRBV7-7 and TRBJ2-1; maybe TRBD1 (6 bases). The observed sequence ends 3 residues before the CDR3 terminus, with the missing tail filled in from the germline J gene. The V and J ends lost 5 bases and 5 bases respectively, with 10 bases between them. The CDR3 has 13 residues. Germline loops: CDR1 SSHAT, CDR2 FNYEAQ (reference sequence).

This clone occurred many times. Read sequence stops 3 residues before the CDR3 end, and the germline J gene provides the missing end. This rearrangement joins TRBV2 to TRBJ1-4; maybe TRBD1 (5 bases). V was trimmed by 6 bases and J by 8 bases, leaving 22 bases between them. Per germline, CDR1 SNHLY and CDR2 FYNNEI. The CDR3 loop spans 16 amino acids. This CDR3 is CASRGLGSDGGEKLFF. The CDR3 bases that were read are TGTGCCAGCAGAGGCCTGGGGAGCGACGGGGGGGAAAAA.

This clone was seen ten or more times. Partial CDR3 DNA: TGCAGCGCCCGGACAGGGGTCGAG. Its protein is CSARTGVE. The CDR3 in full is CSARTGVEQYF. This chain uses TRBV29-1 with TRBJ2-7, with 9 positions matching TRBD1. The missing CDR3 end, 3 residues past where the read stops, is filled in from the germline J gene. V shed 7 bases, J shed 6 bases, and the junction held 4 bases outside the gene matches. CDR1 SQVTM and CDR2 ANQGSEA come from the germline V gene. CDR3 length: 11 residues.

This clone came up many times. The read ends 3 residues before the CDR3 terminus; that terminus is restored from the germline J gene. The gene calls are TRBV20-1 and TRBJ2-7; 8 nucleotides line up with TRBD2. The CDR3 runs to 16 residues. The V gene's germline CDR1 is DFQATT and CDR2 SNEGSKA (reference sequence). With V trimmed by 3 bases and J by 0 bases, 10 bases remained unmatched. CDR3 DNA (partial): TGCAGTGCTAGGTCTGCACTAGCGGAGAGCTCCTACGAG. This gives the protein CSARSALAESSYE. The CDR3 in its entirety is CSARSALAESSYEQYF.